This TCR beta chain was sequenced during a study of blood T cell repertoires in COVID-19. Across the study: Sources were T cells, B-cell-depleted T cells, or PBMCs; the material itself was cDNA or gDNA.

Individuals drawn from under 30 US areas were roughly 18 to 95 years old. Participants reported their clinical history, and cohort assignment relied on those reports. Authors' processing steps: Reference gene primer amplification gave nucleated cell count estimates. Clones were read by immunoSEQ multiplex PCR, and TCRdb kept only the in-frame ones, dropping some. The D gene and trimming were derived from the DNA, and the V and J assignments and clone size from that table. The sample lists hundreds of thousands of clones; approximately 87% were seen once. This receptor was taken from a man aged 35 to 55 in a cohort exposed to, infected with or recovered from COVID-19 (not recorded which). The sequencing sample was made of PBMCs or T cells enriched from blood (not recorded which).

The CDR3 coding sequence is TGCGCCAGCAGCCCGTACAGGGTAGCCTACAATGAGCAGTTCTTC. Translation gives CASSPYRVAYNEQFF. V is TRBV5-1 and J is TRBJ2-1; D is perhaps TRBD1 (6 bases). Trimming pared 4 bases from V and 2 bases from J, leaving 13 bases between. Germline V lookup: CDR1 SGHRS, CDR2 YFSETQ. CDR3 length: 15 residues. The full variable domain, with the rest looked up from reference TRBV5-1 and TRBJ2-1, is KAGVTQTPRYLIKTRGQQVTLSCSPISGHRSVSWYQQTPGQGLQFLFEYFSETQRNKGNFPGRFSGRQFSNSRSEMNVSTLELGDSALYLCASSPYRVAYNEQFFGPGTRLTVL.